This TCR beta chain was identified during a study of graft-versus-host responses after intestinal transplantation. Study in general: Multivisceral, liver-intestinal, or isolated intestinal transplants were received by the recipients. Among the recipients, all got anti-thymocyte globulin induction and then tacrolimus and steroids for roughly three years.

Study findings and constraints: In recipient marrow, GvH clones were found, and some appeared first in ileum or blood.

A note on this clone: Its antigen is not known.

Libraries were prepared by immunoSEQ multiplex PCR; TCRdb keeps only in-frame clonotypes and omits some of them. The sample records some 150,000 clones, around 90% being singletons. The trim removed 1 base at V and 5 bases at J, leaving 6 bases unmatched. This CDR3 has 16 residues. CDR1 SEHNR and CDR2 FQNEAQ come from the germline V gene (reference sequence). The chain has TRBV7-9 and TRBJ2-3; 10 nucleotides match TRBD2. Sample: unstimulated CD4+ T cells sorted from spleen or lymph node cells, taken before intestinal transplant. The sequence derives from a human donor who received an intestinal transplant. For the CDR3, the DNA is TGTGCCAGCAGCTTAGTCCTAGCGGGAGTGAGAGATACGCAGTATTTT. This gives the protein CASSLVLAGVRDTQYF.